The 10 T cell receptor beta chains reported below all come from one sample, sequenced in a study of blood T cell repertoires in COVID-19. Produced via immunoSEQ multiplex PCR; TCRdb's table is partial and in-frame only. The sample consists of about 120,000 clones, over 75% of them appearing once. The sequenced sample was peripheral blood. Receptors were obtained from a woman of 80 years or more with active or convalescent COVID-19.

The V and J genes are TRBV29-1 and TRBJ2-3; 8 bases are shared with TRBD2. Per the germline V gene, CDR1 is SQVTM and CDR2 is ANQGSEA. J lost 2 bases, V lost 8 bases, and 6 bases had no gene match. CDR3 length: 13 amino acids. CDR3 nucleotides: TGCAGCCAATTAGCGGGATCCACAGATACGCAGTATTTT. Translating gives CSQLAGSTDTQYF.

The chain has TRBV7-2 and TRBJ1-4, with D unclear. CDR3 length: 14 amino acids. The V gene lost 5 bases and the J gene lost 6 bases, with 13 bases spanning the gap. Germline assignment: CDR1 SGHTA and CDR2 FQGNSA. The CDR3: CASSLTVADEKLFF. CDR3 sequence (DNA): TGTGCCAGCAGCCTTACAGTGGCAGATGAAAAACTGTTTTTT.

This clone was observed a single time. The rearrangement links TRBV5-1 to TRBJ1-1; 7 nucleotides align to TRBD1. V dropped 5 bases and J dropped 1; count of bases not matched to a gene: 8. The CDR3 is 15 residues long. Germline assignment: CDR1 SGHRS and CDR2 YFSETQ. CDR3 in DNA: TGCGCCAGCAGTTTGACCGGGACAGCGAACACTGAAGCTTTCTTT. Translating it yields CASSLTGTANTEAFF.

The chain links TRBV7-2 to TRBJ2-1; 9 nucleotides align to TRBD2. Germline V gene data show CDR1 as SGHTA and CDR2 as FQGNSA. The CDR3 is made up of 16 amino acids. V shed 1 base and J 2 bases; nucleotides not matched to a gene: 3. The CDR3 region is CASSLDAGGPYNEQFF. The DNA for the CDR3 is TGTGCCAGCAGCTTAGACGCGGGAGGGCCCTACAATGAGCAGTTCTTC.

The J gene is TRBJ1-1, the V gene TRBV3-1 (or the pseudogene TRBV3-2); weak D call: TRBD1 (6 bases). Germline assignment: CDR1 LGHDT and CDR2 YNNKEL (reference sequence). Trimming shortened V by 5 bases and J by 2 bases, and 12 bases separated the two germline ends. The CDR3 totals 14 residues. The chain's CDR3 is CASSARDTNTEAFF. CDR3 DNA: TGTGCCAGCAGCGCCCGGGACACAAACACTGAAGCTTTCTTT.

The chain joins TRBV4-1 to TRBJ1-1, with no clear D. Trimming cost V 3 bases and J 1 base, with 6 bases left between them. The germline CDR1 and CDR2 sequences are MGHRA and YSYEKL. The CDR3 extends over 13 amino acids. The CDR3 DNA reads as TGCGCCAGCAGCCACTACAGGAACACTGAAGCTTTCTTT. It is translated as CASSHYRNTEAFF.

CDR3 protein: CASSQGDRGRVDTQYF. The CDR3 DNA is TGTGCCAGCAGCCAAGGGGACAGGGGGCGCGTTGATACGCAGTATTTT. This chain joins TRBV4-2 and TRBJ2-3, with 12 positions matching TRBD1. This CDR3 is built from 16 residues. Germline V CDR1 and CDR2: LGHNA, YNFKEQ. V was pared by 1 base and J by 6 bases, with 5 bases of the junction left unmatched.

The chain couples TRBV5-4 to TRBJ2-3; TRBD1 agrees at 7 bases. CDR3 size: 16 residues. CDR1 is SGHNT and CDR2 is YYREEE in the germline V gene (reference sequence). Trimming removed 3 bases from V and 0 bases from J; junction bases left unmatched: 7. The CDR3 reads CASSSGQLRSTDTQYF. The CDR3 nucleotides read TGTGCCAGCAGCTCGGGACAGCTAAGGAGCACAGATACGCAGTATTTT.

This rearrangement joins TRBV7-6 to TRBJ1-2, with a weak D call TRBD1 (6 bases). The CDR3 contains 14 residues. Germline CDR1 and CDR2: SGHVS and FNYEAQ. V gave up 2 bases and J gave up 8 bases, with 15 bases separating them. For the CDR3, the DNA is TGTGCCAGCAGCTTAAGGGGGGGGCGTTGGGGCTACACCTTC. Its translation: CASSLRGGRWGYTF.

The chain is built from TRBV7-3 and TRBJ2-1; 13 bases agree with TRBD2. The CDR3 contains 14 residues. The V and J ends lost 6 bases and 6 bases, in that order; junction bases with no gene match: 2. The germline V gene encodes CDR1 SGHTA and CDR2 FQGTGA. CDR3 bases: TGTGCCAGCAGGTGGACTAGCGGGAGCAATGAGCAGTTCTTC. It specifies CASRWTSGSNEQFF.